These 10 T cell receptor beta chains were sequenced from one sample in a study of vaccination effects on CD4 cells after COVID-19. The table came from immunoSEQ multiplex PCR; TCRdb's copy has only in-frame clones and leaves some out. Among just under 65,000 clones listed, 75% were seen once. No antigen has been identified for these receptors. Before any sequencing was done, the ViraFEST assay used viral peptide pools to expand antigen-specific CD4+ T cells. The authors isolated CD4+ T cells after about 10 days of culture. Having tested negative for nucleocapsid antibodies, the vaccine recipients showed no prior SARS-CoV-2 infection. The sample here was CD4+ T cells from PBMCs cultured with HCoV-OC43 spike peptides, taken before COVID-19 vaccination. This sample's subset: HCoV-OC43 spike overlapping peptide pool stimulation. These receptors were collected from a human donor who received a COVID-19 vaccine.

DNA for the CDR3: TGTGCCAGCAGCGACGGGGACAGCTACAATCAGCCCCAGCATTTT. It encodes CASSDGDSYNQPQHF. The chain recombines TRBV6-4 with TRBJ1-5, with 7 bases aligning to TRBD1. V lost 6 bases and J lost 3; bases outside the gene matches: 8. The CDR3 totals 15 residues. Germline V gives CDR1 MRHNA, CDR2 SNTAGT.

The chain carries TRBV7-3 and TRBJ2-5; 8 bases align to TRBD2. The CDR3 spans 15 residues. Germline V CDR1 and CDR2: SGHTA, FQGTGA. J lost 5 bases, V lost 2 bases, and 7 bases had no gene match. The DNA of the CDR3 is TGTGCCAGCAGCTTACAAGCGGGAGTAGTGGAGACCCAGTACTTC. Translated: CASSLQAGVVETQYF.

The CDR3 DNA follows: TGCGCCAGCAGCCAAGAAGCTAGCGGGGGGGCCTGGACCGGGGAGCTGTTTTTT. This codes for CASSQEASGGAWTGELFF. The chain recombines TRBV4-1 with TRBJ2-2, with 12 bases lining up with TRBD2. The V and J ends lost 0 bases and 5 bases, in that order; junction bases with no gene match: 7. The CDR3 contains 18 residues. Germline CDR1 reads MGHRA; CDR2 reads YSYEKL.

The chain carries TRBV5-6 and TRBJ2-7; D unresolved. Germline assignment: CDR1 SGHDT and CDR2 YYEEEE. V lost 0 bases, J lost 3 bases, and 4 bases lay in between. This CDR3 comprises 12 residues. CDR3 in DNA: TGTGCCAGCAGCTTGGGGGGCTACGAGCAGTACGTC. Translated, it gives CASSLGGYEQYV.

The chain has TRBV30 and TRBJ2-2; 7 nucleotides agree with TRBD1. There are 14 residues in the CDR3. The germline V gene has CDR1 GTSNPN and CDR2 SVGIG (reference sequence). J gave up 0 bases and V 8 bases, and 6 bases lay outside the gene matches. The CDR3 bases are TGTGCCGGGTACAGGGGCCCGAACACCGGGGAGCTGTTTTTT. It yields the protein CAGYRGPNTGELFF.

This clone occurred once. DNA for the CDR3: TGTGCCAGCAGTGAAGGGGGGATTGGGTCTGGAAACACCATATATTTT. It specifies CASSEGGIGSGNTIYF. This chain joins TRBV25-1 and TRBJ1-3; perhaps TRBD1 as D (5 bases). The CDR3 contains 16 residues. Germline CDR1 is MGHDK and CDR2 is SYGVNS. The V end lost 2 bases, the J end lost 1 base, and 12 bases lay between the germline ends.

The CDR3 spells CASSPGSQPGQGARTQYF. CDR3 DNA: TGCGCCAGCAGCCCCGGTTCCCAGCCGGGACAGGGGGCCCGGACCCAGTACTTC. The chain combines TRBV5-1 with TRBJ2-5; 12 bases match TRBD1. The germline CDR1 and CDR2 sequences are SGHRS and YFSETQ. V lost 4 bases to trimming and J lost 7 bases; unmatched junction nucleotides: 17. This CDR3 has 18 amino acids.

The J gene is TRBJ1-2, the V gene TRBV4-1, with D maybe TRBD1 (6 bases). This CDR3 comprises 16 residues. The V end was cut by 0 bases, the J end by 4 bases, with 15 bases between. The V gene's germline CDR1 is MGHRA and CDR2 YSYEKL. Here the CDR3 DNA reads TGCGCCAGCAGCCAAGATACGGACAGCCCAACCTATGGCTACACCTTC. This gives the protein CASSQDTDSPTYGYTF.

This clone was seen just once. The chain recombines TRBV5-1 with TRBJ1-1, with D possibly being TRBD1 (5 bases). The V end lost 3 bases, the J end lost 3 bases, and 9 bases lay between the germline ends. The CDR3 has 13 residues. CDR1 SGHRS and CDR2 YFSETQ come from the germline V gene. This chain's CDR3 is CASSYQGDTEAFF. The CDR3 DNA reads TGCGCCAGCAGCTACCAGGGTGACACTGAAGCTTTCTTT.

The chain combines TRBV11-2 with TRBJ1-2; no reliable D call. CDR3 size: 14 residues. Between the trimmed V and J ends, which lost 1 base and 7 bases, there was a span of 13 bases. CDR1 and CDR2 (germline): SGHAT, FQNNGV. The CDR3 loop reads CASSLAGGFGGYTF. CDR3 nucleotide sequence: TGTGCCAGCAGCTTAGCTGGCGGGTTTGGTGGCTACACCTTC.